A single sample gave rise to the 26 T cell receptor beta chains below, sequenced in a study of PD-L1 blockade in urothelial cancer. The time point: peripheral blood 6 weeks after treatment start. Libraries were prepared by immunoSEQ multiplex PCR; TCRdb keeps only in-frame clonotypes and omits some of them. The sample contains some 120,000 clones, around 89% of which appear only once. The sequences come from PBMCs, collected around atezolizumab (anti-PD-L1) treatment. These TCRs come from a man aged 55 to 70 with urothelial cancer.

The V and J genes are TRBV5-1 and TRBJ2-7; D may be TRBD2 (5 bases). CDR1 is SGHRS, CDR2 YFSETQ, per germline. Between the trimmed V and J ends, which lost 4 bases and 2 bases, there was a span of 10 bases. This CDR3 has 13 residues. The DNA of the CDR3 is TGCGCCAGCAGCCTCCGGGAAACCTACGAGCAGTACTTC. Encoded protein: CASSLRETYEQYF.

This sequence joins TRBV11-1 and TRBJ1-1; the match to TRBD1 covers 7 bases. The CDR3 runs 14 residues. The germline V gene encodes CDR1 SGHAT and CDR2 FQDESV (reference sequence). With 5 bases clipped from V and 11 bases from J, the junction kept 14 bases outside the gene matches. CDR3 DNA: TGTGCCAGCAGCCCGGGACAGCTAAATCCCGGCGCTTTCTTT. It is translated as CASSPGQLNPGAFF.

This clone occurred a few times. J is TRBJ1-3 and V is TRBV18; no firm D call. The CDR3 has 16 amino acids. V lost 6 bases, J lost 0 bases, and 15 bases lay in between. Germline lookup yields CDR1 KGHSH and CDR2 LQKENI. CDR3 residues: CASSPSTGASGNTIYF. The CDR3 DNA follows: TGTGCCAGCTCCCCTAGCACGGGCGCCTCTGGAAACACCATATATTTT.

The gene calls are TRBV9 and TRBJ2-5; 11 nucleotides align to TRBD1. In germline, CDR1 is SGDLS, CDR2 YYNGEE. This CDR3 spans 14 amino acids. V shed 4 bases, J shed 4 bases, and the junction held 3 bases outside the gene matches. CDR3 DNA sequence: TGTGCCAGCAGCACAGGGACAGGGGGAGAGACCCAGTACTTC. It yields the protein CASSTGTGGETQYF.

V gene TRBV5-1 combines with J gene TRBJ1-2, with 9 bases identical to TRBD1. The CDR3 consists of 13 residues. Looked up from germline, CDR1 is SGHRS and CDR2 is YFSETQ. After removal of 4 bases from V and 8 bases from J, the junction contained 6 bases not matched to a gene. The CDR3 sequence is CASSPGQGSGYTF. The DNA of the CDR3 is TGCGCCAGCAGCCCCGGACAGGGGAGCGGCTACACCTTC. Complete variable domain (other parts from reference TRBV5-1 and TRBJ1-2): KAGVTQTPRYLIKTRGQQVTLSCSPISGHRSVSWYQQTPGQGLQFLFEYFSETQRNKGNFPGRFSGRQFSNSRSEMNVSTLELGDSALYLCASSPGQGSGYTFGSGTRLTVV.

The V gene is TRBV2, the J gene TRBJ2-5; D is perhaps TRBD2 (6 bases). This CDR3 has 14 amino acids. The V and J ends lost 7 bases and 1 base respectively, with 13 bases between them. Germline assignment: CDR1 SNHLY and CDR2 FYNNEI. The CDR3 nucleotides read TGTGCCAGCAAACTTTCGGGAGTCCAAGAGACCCAGTACTTC. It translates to CASKLSGVQETQYF. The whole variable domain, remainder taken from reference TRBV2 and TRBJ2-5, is EPEVTQTPSHQVTQMGQEVILRCVPISNHLYFYWYRQILGQKVEFLVSFYNNEISEKSEIFDDQFSVERPDGSNFTLKIRSTKLEDSAMYFCASKLSGVQETQYFGPGTRLLVL.

CDR3 loop: CASSPNDSLYEQYF. CDR3 DNA: TGTGCCAGCAGTCCAAACGACTCTTTATACGAGCAGTACTTC. This chain joins TRBV2 and TRBJ2-7, with D unresolved. Germline-derived CDR1 and CDR2 are SNHLY and FYNNEI. V lost 5 bases and J lost 4, with 15 bases in between. The CDR3 totals 14 residues.

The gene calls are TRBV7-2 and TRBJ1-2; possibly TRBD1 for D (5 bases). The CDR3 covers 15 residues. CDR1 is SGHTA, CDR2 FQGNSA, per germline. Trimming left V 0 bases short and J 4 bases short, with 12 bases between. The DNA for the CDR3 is TGTGCCAGCAGCTTAGCGCCCAGGGTTGGCTATGGCTACACCTTC. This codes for CASSLAPRVGYGYTF.

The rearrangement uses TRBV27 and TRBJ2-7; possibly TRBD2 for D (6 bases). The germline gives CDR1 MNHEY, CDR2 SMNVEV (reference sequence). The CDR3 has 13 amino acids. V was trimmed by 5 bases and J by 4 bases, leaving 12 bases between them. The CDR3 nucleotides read TGTGCCAGCAGTCCGGGGGAAGGATACGAGCAGTACTTC. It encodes CASSPGEGYEQYF.

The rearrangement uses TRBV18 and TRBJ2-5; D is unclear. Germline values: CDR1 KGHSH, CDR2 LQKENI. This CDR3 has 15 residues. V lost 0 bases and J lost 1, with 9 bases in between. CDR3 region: CASSPPSLPQETQYF. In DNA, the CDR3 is TGTGCCAGCTCACCACCGTCCCTCCCCCAAGAGACCCAGTACTTC.

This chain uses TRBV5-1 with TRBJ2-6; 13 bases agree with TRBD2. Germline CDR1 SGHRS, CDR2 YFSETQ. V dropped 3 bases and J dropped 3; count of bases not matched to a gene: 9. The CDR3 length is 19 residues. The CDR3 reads CASSYGLAGALGGANVLTF. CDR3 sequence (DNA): TGCGCCAGCAGCTATGGACTAGCGGGAGCTCTGGGTGGGGCCAACGTCCTGACTTTC.

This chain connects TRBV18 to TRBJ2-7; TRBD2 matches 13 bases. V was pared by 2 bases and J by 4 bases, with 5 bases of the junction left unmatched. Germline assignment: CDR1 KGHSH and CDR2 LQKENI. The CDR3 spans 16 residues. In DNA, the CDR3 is TGTGCCAGCTCACCAAACCCACTAGCGGGAGGGTACGAGCAGTACTTC. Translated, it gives CASSPNPLAGGYEQYF.

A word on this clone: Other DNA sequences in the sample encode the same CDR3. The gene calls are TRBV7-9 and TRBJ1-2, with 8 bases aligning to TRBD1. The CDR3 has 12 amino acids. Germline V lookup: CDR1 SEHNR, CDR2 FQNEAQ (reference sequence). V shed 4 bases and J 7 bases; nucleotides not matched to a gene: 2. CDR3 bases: TGTGCCAGCAGCTCCGACAGGGGTGGCTACACCTTC. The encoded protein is CASSSDRGGYTF.

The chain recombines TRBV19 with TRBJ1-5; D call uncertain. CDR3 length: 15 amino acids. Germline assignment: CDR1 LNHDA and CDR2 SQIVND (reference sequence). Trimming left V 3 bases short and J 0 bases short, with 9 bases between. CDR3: CASSIAYYSNQPQHF. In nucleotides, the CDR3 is TGTGCCAGTAGTATTGCGTATTATAGCAATCAGCCCCAGCATTTT. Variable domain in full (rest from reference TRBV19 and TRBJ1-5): DGGITQSPKYLFRKEGQNVTLSCEQNLNHDAMYWYRQDPGQGLRLIYYSQIVNDFQKGDIAEGYSVSREKKESFPLTVTSAQKNPTAFYLCASSIAYYSNQPQHFGDGTRLSIL.

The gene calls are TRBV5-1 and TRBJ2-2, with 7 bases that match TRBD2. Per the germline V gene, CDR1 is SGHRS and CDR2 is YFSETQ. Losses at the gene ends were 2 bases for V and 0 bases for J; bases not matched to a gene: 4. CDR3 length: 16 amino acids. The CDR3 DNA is TGCGCCAGCAGCTTCACTAGCGTGACGAACACCGGGGAGCTGTTTTTT. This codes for CASSFTSVTNTGELFF.

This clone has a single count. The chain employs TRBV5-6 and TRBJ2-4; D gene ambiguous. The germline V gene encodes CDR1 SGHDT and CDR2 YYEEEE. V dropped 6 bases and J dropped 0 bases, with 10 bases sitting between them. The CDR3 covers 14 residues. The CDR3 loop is CASTPSRAKNIQYF. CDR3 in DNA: TGTGCCAGCACTCCCAGTCGAGCCAAAAACATTCAGTACTTC.

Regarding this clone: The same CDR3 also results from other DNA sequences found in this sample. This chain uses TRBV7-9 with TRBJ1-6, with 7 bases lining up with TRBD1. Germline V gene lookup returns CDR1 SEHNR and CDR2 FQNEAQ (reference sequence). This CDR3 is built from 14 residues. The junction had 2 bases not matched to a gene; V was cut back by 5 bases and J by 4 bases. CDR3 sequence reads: CASSPGQYNSPLHF. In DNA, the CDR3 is TGTGCCAGCAGCCCGGGACAGTATAATTCACCCCTCCACTTT.

CDR3 nucleotides: TGTGCCAGCAGCTTAAACCGGGGGACAGGGGTAGACGCCGGGGAGCTGTTTTTT. This gives the protein CASSLNRGTGVDAGELFF. The genes are TRBV11-3 and TRBJ2-2, with 10 nucleotides matching TRBD1. Looked up from germline, CDR1 is SGHNT and CDR2 is YENEEA. V shed 2 bases, J shed 6 bases, and the junction held 12 bases outside the gene matches. CDR3 size: 18 residues.

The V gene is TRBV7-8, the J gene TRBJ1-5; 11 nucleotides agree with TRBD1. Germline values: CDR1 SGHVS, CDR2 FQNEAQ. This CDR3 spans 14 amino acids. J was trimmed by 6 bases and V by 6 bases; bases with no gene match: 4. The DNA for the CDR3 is TGTGCCAGCAGACGGACAGGGGGCAGTCAGCCCCAGCATTTT. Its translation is CASRRTGGSQPQHF. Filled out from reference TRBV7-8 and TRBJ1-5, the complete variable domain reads GAGVSQSPRYKVAKRGQDVALRCDPISGHVSLFWYQQALGQGPEFLTYFQNEAQLDKSGLPSDRFFAERPEGSVSTLKIQRTQQEDSAVYLCASRRTGGSQPQHFGDGTRLSIL.

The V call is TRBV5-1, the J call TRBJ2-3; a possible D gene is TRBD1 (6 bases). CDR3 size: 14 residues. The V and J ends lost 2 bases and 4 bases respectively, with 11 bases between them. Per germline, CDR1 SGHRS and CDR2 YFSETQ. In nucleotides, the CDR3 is TGCGCCAGCAGCTTACAGGGAAGCCCAGATACGCAGTATTTT. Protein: CASSLQGSPDTQYF.

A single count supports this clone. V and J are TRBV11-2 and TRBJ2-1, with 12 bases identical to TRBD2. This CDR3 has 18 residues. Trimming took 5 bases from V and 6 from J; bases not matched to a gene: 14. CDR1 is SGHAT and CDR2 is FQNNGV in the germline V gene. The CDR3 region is CASSPLGGTSGQRNEQFF. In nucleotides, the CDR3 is TGTGCCAGCAGCCCCTTAGGGGGGACTAGCGGGCAACGCAATGAGCAGTTCTTC.

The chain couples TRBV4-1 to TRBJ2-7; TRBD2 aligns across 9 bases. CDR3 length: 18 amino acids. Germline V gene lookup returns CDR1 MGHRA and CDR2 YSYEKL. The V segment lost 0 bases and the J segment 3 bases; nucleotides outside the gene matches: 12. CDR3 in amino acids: CASSQDTVLAGGDYEQYF. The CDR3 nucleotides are TGCGCCAGCAGCCAAGATACGGTACTAGCGGGTGGAGACTACGAGCAGTACTTC.

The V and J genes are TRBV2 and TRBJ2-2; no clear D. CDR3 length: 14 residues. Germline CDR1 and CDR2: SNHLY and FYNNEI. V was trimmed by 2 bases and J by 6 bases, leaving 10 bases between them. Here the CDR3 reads CASSESPPPGELFF. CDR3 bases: TGTGCCAGCAGTGAAAGCCCTCCTCCCGGGGAGCTGTTTTTT.

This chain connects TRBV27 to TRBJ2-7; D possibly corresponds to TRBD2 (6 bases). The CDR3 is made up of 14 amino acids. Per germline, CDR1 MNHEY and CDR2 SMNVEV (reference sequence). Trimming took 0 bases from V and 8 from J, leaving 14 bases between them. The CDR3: CASSLSIGTSKQYF. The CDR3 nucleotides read TGTGCCAGCAGTTTATCGATAGGCACTAGCAAGCAGTACTTC.

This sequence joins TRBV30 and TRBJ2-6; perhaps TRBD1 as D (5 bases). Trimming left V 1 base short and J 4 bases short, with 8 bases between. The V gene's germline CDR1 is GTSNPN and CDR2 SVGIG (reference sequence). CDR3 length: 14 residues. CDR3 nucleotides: TGTGCCTGGAGTGCAGGGATGGGGGCCAACGTCCTGACTTTC. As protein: CAWSAGMGANVLTF.

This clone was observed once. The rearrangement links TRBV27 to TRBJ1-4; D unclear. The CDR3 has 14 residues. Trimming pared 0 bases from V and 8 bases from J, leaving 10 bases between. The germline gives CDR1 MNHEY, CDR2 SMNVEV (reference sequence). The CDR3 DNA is TGTGCCAGCAGTTTATCCCGCGGGGTAGAAAAACTGTTTTTT. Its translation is CASSLSRGVEKLFF.